The 26 T cell receptor beta chains reported below all come from one sample, sequenced in a study of T cell changes during pregnancy in multiple sclerosis. Assay: immunoSEQ multiplex PCR; the TCRdb copy retains only in-frame clones and omits some. The sample includes more than 40,000 clones, about 91% of them seen just once. This sample comprised CD8+ T cells from peripheral blood mononuclear cells, obtained after pregnancy. These receptors were taken from a female donor with multiple sclerosis, enrolled in a pregnancy study.

The V gene is TRBV7-3, the J gene TRBJ1-2; 9 nucleotides agree with TRBD1. Trimming took 5 bases from V and 8 from J; bases not matched to a gene: 6. The V gene's germline CDR1 is SGHTA and CDR2 FQGTGA. The CDR3 is 13 amino acids. Written as DNA, the CDR3 is TGTGCCAGCAGCGCCACAGGGGGCGTAGGCTACACCTTC. This sequence encodes CASSATGGVGYTF.

In regard to this clone: Sequence at one end of the junction differs from germline and may be a read error. The V call is TRBV2, the J call TRBJ1-1; tentative D call: TRBD1 (5 bases). The length of the CDR3 is 13 residues. The germline V gene has CDR1 SNHLY and CDR2 FYNNEI. The DNA for the CDR3 is TGTGCCAGCATCAGGGTTTTGAACCCTGAAGCTTTCTTT. Translating gives CASIRVLNPEAFF.

V and J are TRBV18 and TRBJ2-2, with 13 bases lining up with TRBD2. V lost 4 bases to trimming and J lost 4 bases; unmatched junction nucleotides: 3. The CDR3 is 16 residues long. Germline V lookup: CDR1 KGHSH, CDR2 LQKENI. The CDR3 loop reads CASSQGTSGATGELFF. DNA for the CDR3: TGTGCCAGCTCACAAGGGACTAGCGGGGCCACCGGGGAGCTGTTTTTT.

This chain connects TRBV7-6 to TRBJ2-2; TRBD2 agrees at 7 bases. Looked up from germline, CDR1 is SGHVS and CDR2 is FNYEAQ. The trim removed 1 base at V and 4 bases at J, leaving 9 bases unmatched. CDR3 length: 17 amino acids. The CDR3 loop is CASSLVRGRAATGELFF. CDR3 coding DNA: TGTGCCAGCAGCTTAGTGCGGGGGAGGGCCGCCACCGGGGAGCTGTTTTTT.

This chain uses TRBV11-2 with TRBJ2-1; TRBD2 matches 11 bases. J gave up 8 bases and V 0 bases, and 6 bases lay outside the gene matches. This CDR3 has 16 amino acids. The germline CDR1 and CDR2 sequences are SGHAT and FQNNGV. CDR3 sequence reads: CASSLELAGVNHEQFF. The CDR3 bases are TGTGCCAGCAGCTTAGAACTAGCGGGAGTAAACCATGAGCAGTTCTTC.

V and J are TRBV5-1 and TRBJ1-2, with D perhaps matching TRBD1 (6 bases). The V gene's germline CDR1 is SGHRS and CDR2 YFSETQ. V was trimmed by 0 bases and J by 6 bases, leaving 12 bases between them. The CDR3 has 14 amino acids. The CDR3: CASSLGGRQDGYTF. CDR3 in DNA: TGCGCCAGCAGCTTGGGTGGGCGACAGGATGGCTACACCTTC.

J is TRBJ2-1 and V is TRBV6-4, with TRBD1 as a possible D gene (5 bases). CDR3 length equals 13 residues. V shed 0 bases and J shed 6 bases, with 6 bases lying between them. Germline CDR1 is MRHNA and CDR2 is SNTAGT. The CDR3: CASSDSDSNEQFF. The CDR3 region has the DNA TGTGCCAGCAGTGACTCCGACAGCAATGAGCAGTTCTTC.

The V gene is TRBV15, the J gene TRBJ2-5, with 7 nucleotides matching TRBD2. The CDR3 covers 16 residues. Unmatched junction bases numbered 12, after V lost 0 bases and J lost 8 bases. Germline CDR1 and CDR2: LNHNV and YYDKDF (reference sequence). The CDR3 bases are TGTGCCACCAGCAGAGATAAAGGCCAGGGAGGGGACACCCAGTACTTC. Its translation: CATSRDKGQGGDTQYF. The full variable domain, in which reference TRBV15 and TRBJ2-5 provide the parts outside the CDR3, is DAMVIQNPRYQVTQFGKPVTLSCSQTLNHNVMYWYQQKSSQAPKLLFHYYDKDFNNEADTPDNFQSRRPNTSFCFLDIRSPGLGDTAMYLCATSRDKGQGGDTQYFGPGTRLLVL.

This chain links TRBV7-3 with TRBJ2-3; a weak D match, TRBD2 (5 bases). Germline values: CDR1 SGHTA, CDR2 FQGTGA. There are 15 residues in the CDR3. Deletions cut 1 base from V and 1 base from J, with 9 bases between. The CDR3 loop is CASSLKFGGTDTQYF. Written as DNA, the CDR3 is TGTGCCAGCAGCTTAAAGTTCGGGGGCACAGATACGCAGTATTTT.

This clone was seen just once. The chain has TRBV19 and TRBJ2-7, with D possibly being TRBD1 (5 bases). CDR1 is LNHDA, CDR2 SQIVND, per germline (reference sequence). The CDR3 is 15 residues long. The V end was cut by 3 bases, the J end by 0 bases, with 12 bases between. The CDR3 is CASSIVRAASYEQYF. The CDR3 bases are TGTGCCAGTAGTATTGTCAGGGCCGCCTCCTACGAGCAGTACTTC.

The V gene is TRBV29-1, the J gene TRBJ2-1; 10 nucleotides agree with TRBD2. The junction had 9 bases not matched to a gene; V was cut back by 5 bases and J by 8 bases. Germline V gene sequence: CDR1 SQVTM, CDR2 ANQGSEA. The CDR3 spans 14 residues. In nucleotides, the CDR3 is TGCAGCGTTCCCGGGCCTAGCGGGGGCCATGAGCAGTTCTTC. Translating gives CSVPGPSGGHEQFF.

The J gene is TRBJ2-1, the V gene TRBV6-4; D not certain. The V gene's germline CDR1 is MRHNA and CDR2 SNTAGT. Trimming removed 0 bases at V and 9 bases at J, with 3 bases between. There are 11 residues in the CDR3. The CDR3 DNA is TGTGCCAGCAGTGACTCCAGTGAGCAGTTCTTC. It translates to CASSDSSEQFF.

This chain uses TRBV25-1 with TRBJ1-1, with D possibly TRBD1 on 6 matching bases. The germline V and J ends were trimmed by 3 bases and 11 bases, with 13 bases remaining between them. The V gene's germline CDR1 is MGHDK and CDR2 SYGVNS. The CDR3 spans 12 residues. The CDR3 DNA sequence: TGTGCCAGCAGTGAGCTCAGGGGCGCCGCTTTCTTT. It encodes CASSELRGAAFF.

This clone was counted a single time. The chain is built from TRBV7-9 and TRBJ1-1; D call uncertain. Germline CDR1 reads SEHNR; CDR2 reads FQNEAQ (reference sequence). The CDR3 sequence is 15 residues long. V was trimmed by 4 bases and J by 3 bases, leaving 15 bases between them. The CDR3 reads CASSSTGSAYTEAFF. CDR3 in DNA: TGTGCCAGCAGCTCCACGGGGTCTGCGTACACTGAAGCTTTCTTT.

V is TRBV18 and J is TRBJ2-1, with 10 bases identical to TRBD2. The CDR3 has 16 residues. The germline gives CDR1 KGHSH, CDR2 LQKENI. J gave up 10 bases and V 5 bases, and 14 bases lay outside the gene matches. The CDR3 reads CASSNTGGTSAWEQFF. CDR3 nucleotides: TGTGCCAGCTCAAATACTGGGGGGACTAGCGCTTGGGAGCAGTTCTTC.

CDR3: CAWSGNRGGYTF. The CDR3, as DNA: TGTGCCTGGTCCGGGAACCGAGGGGGCTACACCTTC. J is TRBJ1-2 and V is TRBV30, with D uncertain. Germline-derived CDR1 and CDR2 are GTSNPN and SVGIG (reference sequence). V was shortened by 5 bases and J by 8 bases, with 15 bases between the two germline ends. The CDR3 is 12 residues long.

This clone was observed a single time. The CDR3 loop is CASSLGEVADTQYF. CDR3 nucleotide sequence: TGTGCCAGCAGCTTAGGTGAAGTAGCAGATACGCAGTATTTT. This chain uses TRBV7-2 with TRBJ2-3; D is unclear. The CDR3 sequence is 14 residues long. V was shortened by 1 base and J by 4 bases, with 9 bases between the two germline ends. The germline gives CDR1 SGHTA, CDR2 FQGNSA.

The V gene is TRBV5-6, the J gene TRBJ2-1, with TRBD2 matching 8 bases. Germline loops: CDR1 SGHDT, CDR2 YYEEEE. V lost 4 bases, J lost 0 bases, and 15 bases stayed unmatched. This CDR3 comprises 19 residues. As DNA, the CDR3 is TGTGCCAGCAGCCCCCTCGGGGCGGGGGGTCCCAGCTCCTACAATGAGCAGTTCTTC. This encodes CASSPLGAGGPSSYNEQFF. The complete variable domain, with remaining parts taken from reference TRBV5-6 and TRBJ2-1, reads DAGVTQSPTHLIKTRGQQVTLRCSPKSGHDTVSWYQQALGQGPQFIFQYYEEEERQRGNFPDRFSGHQFPNYSSELNVNALLLGDSALYLCASSPLGAGGPSSYNEQFFGPGTRLTVL.

The rearrangement joins TRBV4-1 to TRBJ2-7, with 9 bases identical to TRBD1. J was trimmed by 0 bases and V by 3 bases; bases with no gene match: 3. CDR3 length equals 15 residues. The germline gives CDR1 MGHRA, CDR2 YSYEKL. Here the CDR3 reads CASSHQDRGSYEQYF. CDR3 nucleotides: TGCGCCAGCAGCCACCAGGACAGGGGCTCCTACGAGCAGTACTTC.

The chain uses TRBV2 and TRBJ1-5; possibly TRBD1 for D (5 bases). This CDR3 is built from 15 residues. Germline V CDR1 and CDR2: SNHLY, FYNNEI. Trimming pared 1 base from V and 0 bases from J, leaving 7 bases between. CDR3 nucleotide sequence: TGTGCCAGCAGTGAAGGGGGCTATAGCAATCAGCCCCAGCATTTT. It is translated as CASSEGGYSNQPQHF.

In this sample, this clone turned up a few times. The V gene is TRBV6-5, the J gene TRBJ1-1, with D unclear. The CDR3 is made up of 14 amino acids. Looked up from germline, CDR1 is MNHEY and CDR2 is SVGAGI. The ends were cut back, 2 bases at V and 4 bases at J, with 11 bases in the middle. CDR3 region: CASSYGVRATEAFF. In nucleotides, the CDR3 is TGTGCCAGCAGTTACGGTGTGAGAGCCACTGAAGCTTTCTTT.

This rearrangement joins TRBV6-5 to TRBJ1-4; D is unclear. Trimming shortened V by 7 bases and J by 5 bases, and 14 bases separated the two germline ends. Germline V CDR1 and CDR2: MNHEY, SVGAGI. This CDR3 spans 14 amino acids. CDR3 sequence (DNA): TGTGCCAGCAAGGGAGCGTCCGGGAATGAAAAACTGTTTTTT. It translates to CASKGASGNEKLFF.

V usage is TRBV5-6 and J usage is TRBJ2-7; D is possibly TRBD2 (5 bases). Germline loops: CDR1 SGHDT, CDR2 YYEEEE. V was cut by 5 bases and J by 4 bases, with 16 bases left in between. The CDR3 extends over 14 amino acids. The CDR3 sequence is CASSFGDPGYEQYF. Written as DNA, the CDR3 is TGTGCCAGCAGTTTTGGGGATCCGGGGTACGAGCAGTACTTC.

V is TRBV27 and J is TRBJ1-2; D is undetermined. Germline-derived CDR1 and CDR2 are MNHEY and SMNVEV (reference sequence). This CDR3 spans 15 amino acids. V dropped 1 base and J dropped 7 bases, with 16 bases sitting between them. CDR3 coding DNA: TGTGCCAGCAGTTTATATCCCGGGAAGCCTATTGGCTACACCTTC. This gives the protein CASSLYPGKPIGYTF.

This chain links TRBV15 with TRBJ1-2; D remains ambiguous. CDR3 length: 15 residues. V was pared by 1 base and J by 3 bases, with 12 bases between. Germline lookup yields CDR1 LNHNV and CDR2 YYDKDF (reference sequence). The DNA of the CDR3 is TGTGCCACCAGCAGAGGGGCTGCAACTTACTATGGCTACACCTTC. This sequence encodes CATSRGAATYYGYTF.

The chain uses TRBV19 and TRBJ1-1; a possible D gene is TRBD1 (6 bases). The CDR3 spans 13 residues. Germline V gene data show CDR1 as LNHDA and CDR2 as SQIVND (reference sequence). V dropped 9 bases and J dropped 4 bases, with 15 bases sitting between them. The CDR3: CASLQGDRTEAFF. The CDR3 DNA sequence: TGTGCCAGCTTACAGGGAGATCGCACTGAAGCTTTCTTT.